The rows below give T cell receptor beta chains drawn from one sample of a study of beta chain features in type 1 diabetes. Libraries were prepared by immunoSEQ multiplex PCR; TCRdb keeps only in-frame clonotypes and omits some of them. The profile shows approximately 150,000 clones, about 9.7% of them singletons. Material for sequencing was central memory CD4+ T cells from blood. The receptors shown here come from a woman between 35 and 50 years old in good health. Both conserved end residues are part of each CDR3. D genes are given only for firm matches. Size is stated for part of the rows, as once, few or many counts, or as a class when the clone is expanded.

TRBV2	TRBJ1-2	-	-	CAEEGEFNYGYTF	TGTGCCGAGGAGGGCGAATTTAACTATGGCTACACCTTC
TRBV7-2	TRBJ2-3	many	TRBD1	CASSLAGAGVGTADTQYF	TGTGCCAGCAGCTTAGCGGGGGCCGGGGTAGGGACAGCAGATACGCAGTATTTT
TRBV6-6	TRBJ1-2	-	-	CASSYSTEANYGYTF	TGTGCCAGCAGTTACTCGACAGAAGCTAACTATGGCTACACCTTC
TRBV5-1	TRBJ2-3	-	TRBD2	CASTGPSGGPSTDTQYF	TGCGCCAGCACGGGCCCTAGCGGGGGGCCGTCCACAGATACGCAGTATTTT
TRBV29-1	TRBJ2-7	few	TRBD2	CSVETGTSVSYEQYF	TGCAGCGTTGAGACCGGGACTAGTGTCTCCTACGAGCAGTACTTC
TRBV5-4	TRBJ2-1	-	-	CASSSGQYNEQFF	TGTGCCAGCAGCTCAGGACAGTACAATGAGCAGTTCTTC
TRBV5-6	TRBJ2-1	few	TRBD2	CASSLQERGDDNEQFF	TGTGCCAGCAGCTTGCAAGAGCGGGGGGATGACAATGAGCAGTTCTTC
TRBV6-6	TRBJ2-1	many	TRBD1	CASSLSGTGAQLF	TGTGCCAGCAGTTTGTCCGGGACAGGGGCCCAGCTCTTC
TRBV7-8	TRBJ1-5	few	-	CASSLAGGFQPQHF	TGTGCCAGCAGCTTAGCTGGGGGCTTTCAGCCCCAGCATTTT
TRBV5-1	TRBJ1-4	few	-	CASRPGSTNEKLFF	TGCGCCAGCAGGCCGGGATCAACTAATGAAAAACTGTTTTTT
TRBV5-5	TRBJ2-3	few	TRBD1	CASSLAPGGRDTQYF	TGTGCCAGCAGCTTGGCACCAGGGGGCCGGGATACGCAGTATTTT